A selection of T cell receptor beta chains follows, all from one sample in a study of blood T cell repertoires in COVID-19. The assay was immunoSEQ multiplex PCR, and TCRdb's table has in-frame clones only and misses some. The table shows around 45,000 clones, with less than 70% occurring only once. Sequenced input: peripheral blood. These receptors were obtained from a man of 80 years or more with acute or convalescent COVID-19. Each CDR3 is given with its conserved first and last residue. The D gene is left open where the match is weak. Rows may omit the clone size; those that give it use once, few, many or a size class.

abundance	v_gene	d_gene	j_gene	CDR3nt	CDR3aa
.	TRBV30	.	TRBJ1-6	TGTGCCTGGAGTGGGGAGAATAATTCACCCCTCCACTTT	CAWSGENNSPLHF
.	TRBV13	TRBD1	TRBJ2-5	TGTGCCAGCAGCCTACAGGGGGCAGGTGGAGAGACCCAGTACTTC	CASSLQGAGGETQYF
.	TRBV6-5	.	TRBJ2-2	TGTGCCAGCAGTTACCCCCCCCGTGACACACCCGGGGAGCTGTTTTTT	CASSYPPRDTPGELFF
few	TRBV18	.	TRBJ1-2	TGTGCCAGCTCACCAGATTCCGACAGAAACTATGGCTACACCTTC	CASSPDSDRNYGYTF
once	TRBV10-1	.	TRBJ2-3	TGCGCCAGCAGTGACGGACTACCGGGGGCAGATACGCAGTATTTT	CASSDGLPGADTQYF
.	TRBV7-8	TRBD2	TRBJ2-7	TGTGCCAGCAGCGCCCCCTTGGGAGCGGGAGTCGAGCAGTACTTC	CASSAPLGAGVEQYF
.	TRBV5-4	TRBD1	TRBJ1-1	TGTGCCAGCAGCTTGGGAGGACAGGCTGTTGAAGCTTTCTTT	CASSLGGQAVEAFF
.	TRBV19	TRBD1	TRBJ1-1	TGTGCCAGTCAAGACGGGACAGAGGGGGTGAACACTGAAGCTTTCTTT	CASQDGTEGVNTEAFF
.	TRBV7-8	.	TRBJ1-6	TGTGCCAGCAGCTTATCCCAGGGGCTGGATTCACCCCTCCACTTT	CASSLSQGLDSPLHF
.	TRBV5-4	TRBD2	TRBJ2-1	TGTGCCAGCAGCTTGGAGGGAGGGTCCTACAATGAGCAGTTCTTC	CASSLEGGSYNEQFF
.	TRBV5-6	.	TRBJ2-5	TGTGCCAGCAGCTTTCAGGGGCGGGAGACCCAGTACTTC	CASSFQGRETQYF
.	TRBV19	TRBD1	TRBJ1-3	TGTGCCAGTAGTATAGCCCAAGGGGGCTACTCTGGAAACACCATATATTTT	CASSIAQGGYSGNTIYF
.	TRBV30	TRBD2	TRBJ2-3	TGTGCCTGGAGTGTAGCTAGCGGGAGCCCAGATACGCAGTATTTT	CAWSVASGSPDTQYF
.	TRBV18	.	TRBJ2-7	TGTGCCAGCTCACCACCGTTGGCCACCTACGAGCAGTACTTC	CASSPPLATYEQYF
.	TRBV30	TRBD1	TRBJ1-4	TGTGCCTGGGAGCAAACAGGGGATGAAAAACTGTTTTTT	CAWEQTGDEKLFF
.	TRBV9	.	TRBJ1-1	TGTGCCAGCAGCGTAGGCGGGATTGAGGACACTGAAGCTTTCTTT	CASSVGGIEDTEAFF
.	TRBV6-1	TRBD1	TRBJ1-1	TGTGCCAGCAGTGAAAATTACAGGGGTTTGACTGAAGCTTTCTTT	CASSENYRGLTEAFF
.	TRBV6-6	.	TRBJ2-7	TGTGCCAGCAGTTACTCGGGGGCTGCTAACTTC	CASSYSGAANF
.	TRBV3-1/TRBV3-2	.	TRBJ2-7	TGTGCCAGCAGCCAAGATGCCATAACATACGAGCAGTACTTC	CASSQDAITYEQYF
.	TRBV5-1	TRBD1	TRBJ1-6	TGCGCCAGCAGCTTGTTGACAGGGGACAATTCACCCCTCCACTTT	CASSLLTGDNSPLHF
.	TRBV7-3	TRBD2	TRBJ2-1	TGTGCCAGCAGCCCGGGACTAGATTATGAGCAGTTCTTC	CASSPGLDYEQFF
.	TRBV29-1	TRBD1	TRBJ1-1	TGCAGCGCAGGGGGCGCGGACACTGAAGCTTTCTTT	CSAGGADTEAFF
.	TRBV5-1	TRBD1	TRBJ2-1	TGCGCCAGCAGCTTGGGGGCAACAGGGGGTATCTACAATGAGCAGTTCTTC	CASSLGATGGIYNEQFF
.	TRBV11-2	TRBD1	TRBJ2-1	TGTGCCAGCAGAACGGGACAGGGTGTACCCAATGAGCAGTTCTTC	CASRTGQGVPNEQFF
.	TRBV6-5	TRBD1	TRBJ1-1	TGTGCCAGCAGGGGGGAGGACAGGGGGCTTACTGAAGCTTTCTTT	CASRGEDRGLTEAFF
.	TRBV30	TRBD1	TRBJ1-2	TGTGCCTGGCAGGGACAGCCAAGCTATGGCTACACCTTC	CAWQGQPSYGYTF
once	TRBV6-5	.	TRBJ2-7	TGTGCCAGCAGACCTGGAGTATCCTACGAGCAGTACTTC	CASRPGVSYEQYF
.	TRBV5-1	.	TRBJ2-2	TGCGCCAGCAGCTTGGAGGGACTTAACACCGGGGAGCTGTTTTTT	CASSLEGLNTGELFF
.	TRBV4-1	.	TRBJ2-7	TGCGCCAGCAGCCAGGACCGGGGACTGATCTACGAGCAGTACTTC	CASSQDRGLIYEQYF
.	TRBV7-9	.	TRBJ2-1	TGTGCCAGCAGCCGTAATGAGCAGTTCTTC	CASSRNEQFF
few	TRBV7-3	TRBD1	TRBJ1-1	TGTGCCAGCAGCTTAACCTGGACAGGGAACACTGAAGCTTTCTTT	CASSLTWTGNTEAFF
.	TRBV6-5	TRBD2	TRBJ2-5	TGTGCCAGCAGGCCGGGTGGCGGGGGGGGAGAGACCCAGTACTTC	CASRPGGGGGETQYF
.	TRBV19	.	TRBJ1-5	TGTGCCAGTAGTATGGGAGGGGATTCGGGCAATCAGCCCCAGCATTTT	CASSMGGDSGNQPQHF
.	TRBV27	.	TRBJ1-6	TGTGCCAGCGCGCAACCCGGCCTGGGAGTACCCCTCCACTTT	CASAQPGLGVPLHF
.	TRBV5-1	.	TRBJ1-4	TGCGCCAGCAGCGTTCAGGGATCCCTGGGTGAAAAACTGTTTTTT	CASSVQGSLGEKLFF
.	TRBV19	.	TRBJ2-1	TGTGCCAGCGTTCCGGGGGGCCCCTACTATGAGCAGTTCTTC	CASVPGGPYYEQFF
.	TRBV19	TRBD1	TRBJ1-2	TGTGCCAGTAGTCAAACCGGGACAGAACTTAACTATGGCTACACCTTC	CASSQTGTELNYGYTF
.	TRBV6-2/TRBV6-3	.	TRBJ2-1	TGTGCCAGCAGTACGACAGTGGGGTCGTGGGGAGGCCAGTTCTTC	CASSTTVGSWGGQFF
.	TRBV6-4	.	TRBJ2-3	TGTGCCAGCAGTTTACAGGGTAGCACAGATACGCAGTATTTT	CASSLQGSTDTQYF
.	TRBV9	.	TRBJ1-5	TGTGCCAGCAGCCCGAGAAGAGGGCCCCAGCATTTT	CASSPRRGPQHF